Shown below are 15 T cell receptor beta chains from a single sample sequenced in a study of Graves' ophthalmopathy and Graves' hyperthyroidism. The TCR beta CDR3 regions underwent amplification from RNA transcripts. HTBI primers primed a first-round RT-PCR, and a second-round multiplex PCR followed. MiXCR, applied by TCRdb to the multiplex PCR reads, yields one record per CDR3 protein. The sample has approximately 1.2 million distinct CDR3 sequences; 35% to 45% are singletons. Sequenced: peripheral blood or thyroid tissue (not recorded which). The receptor source for this set is an adult man with Graves' hyperthyroidism.

To note about this clonotype: A much larger clone sits a single nucleotide away, making a read error possible. The chain joins TRBV5-1 to TRBJ2-2; D might be TRBD2 (6 bases). The CDR3 totals 16 residues. Germline CDR1 SGHRS, CDR2 YFSETQ. The CDR3 reads CASRSAGPTNTGELLF. The CDR3 DNA is TGCGCCAGCAGGTCCGCGGGGCCAACGAACACCGGGGAGCTGCTTTTT.

The rearrangement uses TRBV29-1 and TRBJ1-1; 12 bases fit TRBD1. Looked up from germline, CDR1 is SQVTM and CDR2 is ANQGSEA. This CDR3 contains 15 residues. V lost 7 bases to trimming and J lost 6 bases; unmatched junction nucleotides: 12. CDR3 loop: CSAGTGGDTISEAFF. CDR3 nucleotide sequence: TGCAGCGCCGGGACAGGGGGCGATACGATTTCTGAAGCTTTCTTT.

The chain combines TRBV6-5 with TRBJ1-2, with 9 bases fitting TRBD1. V lost 0 bases, J lost 4 bases, and 6 bases stayed unmatched. The CDR3 sequence is 16 residues long. The germline V gene has CDR1 MNHEY and CDR2 SVGAGI. CDR3 coding DNA: TGTGCCAGCAGTTACTCCCACACGGGACAGGGCTATGGCTACACCTTC. This gives the protein CASSYSHTGQGYGYTF.

The chain is built from TRBV7-2 and TRBJ1-6; TRBD1 matches at 9 bases. V shed 7 bases and J 18 bases; nucleotides not matched to a gene: 10. Germline V gene data show CDR1 as SGHTA and CDR2 as FQGNSA. There are 12 residues in the CDR3. CDR3 coding DNA: TGTGCCAGCAAGAGACCCGGGACAGGGTGCCACTTT. Translation: CASKRPGTGCHF.

The chain recombines TRBV29-1 with TRBJ1-2; D is undetermined. This CDR3 spans 9 amino acids. Between the trimmed V and J ends, which lost 4 bases and 8 bases, there was a span of 5 bases. Germline CDR1 reads SQVTM; CDR2 reads ANQGSEA. The chain's CDR3 is CSVAVGYTF. In DNA, the CDR3 is TGCAGCGTTGCGGTGGGCTACACCTTC. The variable domain in full, with the rest retrieved from reference TRBV29-1 and TRBJ1-2, is SAVISQKPSRDICQRGTSLTIQCQVDSQVTMMFWYRQQPGQSLTLIATANQGSEATYESGFVIDKFPISRPNLTFSTLTVSNMSPEDSSIYLCSVAVGYTFGSGTRLTVV.

At least ten counts were recorded for this clonotype. This chain joins TRBV19 and TRBJ2-6, with D possibly matching TRBD1 (5 bases). The length of the CDR3 is 17 residues. Trimming pared 5 bases from V and 0 bases from J, leaving 14 bases between. Germline loops: CDR1 LNHDA, CDR2 SQIVND (reference sequence). CDR3 bases: TGTGCCAGTAGTTCACGACCACAGGTCTCTGGGGCCAACGTCCTGACTTTC. Protein product: CASSSRPQVSGANVLTF.

On this clonotype itself: The junction differs from germline at one of its ends, possibly a read error. The V and J genes are TRBV5-1 and TRBJ2-2, with a possible D match to TRBD2 (7 bases). Per germline, CDR1 SGHRS and CDR2 YFSETQ. The CDR3 covers 16 residues. CDR3 sequence: CASSRGKGGNTGELSW. Written as DNA, the CDR3 is TGCGCCAGCAGCAGAGGAAAGGGGGGGAACACCGGGGAGCTGTCTTGG.

In its sample, this clonotype was seen a few times. The chain combines TRBV10-3 with TRBJ1-1; TRBD1 is a possible D gene (6 bases). The CDR3 runs to 14 residues. Per the germline V gene, CDR1 is ENHRY and CDR2 is SYGVKD. Trimming took off 10 bases at V and 7 bases at J, with 22 bases between the two ends. CDR3 DNA: TGTGCCAGCAGGGTTACAGGGCGTCTAAATGAAGCTTTCTTT. It is translated as CASRVTGRLNEAFF.

This clonotype was detected a few times. The chain links TRBV5-1 to TRBJ1-3, with TRBD1 identical over 8 bases. The CDR3 totals 16 residues. Germline values: CDR1 SGHRS, CDR2 YFSETQ. The trim removed 6 bases at V and 6 bases at J, leaving 14 bases unmatched. The CDR3 loop reads CASTPGGDRGKNTIYF. CDR3 nucleotides: TGCGCCAGCACCCCAGGCGGAGACAGGGGAAAAAACACCATATATTTT.

This clonotype was detected ten times or more. The chain joins TRBV19 to TRBJ1-1; D possibly corresponds to TRBD1 (5 bases). Germline-derived CDR1 and CDR2 are LNHDA and SQIVND (reference sequence). There are 12 residues in the CDR3. Deletions cut 6 bases from V and 4 bases from J, with 9 bases between. The CDR3 DNA follows: TGTGCCAGTAGATATGGGGCCACTGAAGCTTTCTTT. It specifies CASRYGATEAFF.

As concerns this clonotype: The CDR3 does not close with the conserved phenylalanine or tryptophan, likely indicating a read error. The V gene is TRBV19, the J gene TRBJ1-6, with unresolved D. CDR3 length: 8 amino acids. Germline V lookup: CDR1 LNHDA, CDR2 SQIVND (reference sequence). V gave up 3 bases and J gave up 15 bases, with 0 bases separating them. The CDR3 reads CASSILHP. In DNA, the CDR3 is TGTGCCAGTAGTATCCTCCACCCG.

Details on this clonotype: This sequence may be a read error, since a much larger clone differs from it by one base. The chain combines TRBV5-6 with TRBJ1-6, with D perhaps TRBD1 (6 bases). The CDR3 runs 14 residues. The germline V and J ends were trimmed by 3 bases and 6 bases, with 10 bases remaining between them. Germline loops: CDR1 SGHDT, CDR2 YYEEEE. CDR3 loop: CASSSGQRNSPLHF. Written as DNA, the CDR3 is TGTGCCAGCAGCTCCGGACAGCGTAATTCACCCCTCCACTTT. Full variable domain (remainder filled in from reference TRBV5-6 and TRBJ1-6): DAGVTQSPTHLIKTRGQQVTLRCSPKSGHDTVSWYQQALGQGPQFIFQYYEEEERQRGNFPDRFSGHQFPNYSSELNVNALLLGDSALYLCASSSGQRNSPLHFGNGTRLTVT.

Concerning this clonotype itself: This may be a read error: a much more frequent sequence differs by one nucleotide. The genes are TRBV5-8 and TRBJ2-7, with TRBD1 matching 11 bases. Looked up from germline, CDR1 is SGHTS and CDR2 is YDEGEE. Trimming at V came to 4 bases and at J to 3 bases, leaving 6 bases not matched to a gene. The CDR3 spans 15 residues. The CDR3 nucleotides read TGTGCCAGCAGCGATCGGACAGGGGGCGACTACGAGCAGTACTTC. Translated, it gives CASSDRTGGDYEQYF.

This chain uses TRBV7-2 with TRBJ2-1; D unclear. The J call may be mistaken, given a closer DNA end match to TRBJ2-7. CDR1 and CDR2 from the germline V gene are SGHTA and FQGNSA. The CDR3 has 11 amino acids. CDR3 sequence (DNA): TGTGCCAGCAGTCCATGGGGAGAGCAGTACTTC. Its translation: CASSPWGEQYF.

Notes on this clonotype: The CDR3 end shows no conserved phenylalanine or tryptophan, and so a read error is likely. The V call is TRBV12-3 or TRBV12-4, the J call TRBJ2-7; 8 positions agree with TRBD2. The V gene end was trimmed by 6 bases and the J gene end by 3 bases; junction bases not matched to a gene: 7. This CDR3 spans 14 amino acids. Written as DNA, the CDR3 is TGTGCCAGCAGCCGAACCGGGACTAGCTACGAGCAGTACCTC. As protein: CASSRTGTSYEQYL.